These 12 T cell receptor beta chains were all obtained from the same sample, sequenced in a study of blood T cells in healthy people across ages. The authors ran a second PCR of about 7 to 11 cycles using a sample-barcoded 5' primer and a J-beta primer mix. TCRdb re-derived calls from the 5' RACE reads in MiXCR, one entry per CDR3 protein. Among roughly 900,000 distinct CDR3 sequences, 40% to 60% were seen once, and the ten largest hold around an eighth. The sample consisted of blood. These receptors came from a man in his thirties or forties in good health.

V usage is TRBV9 and J usage is TRBJ2-5; 7 nucleotides align to TRBD2. Germline assignment: CDR1 SGDLS and CDR2 YYNGEE. CDR3 size: 15 residues. J lost 5 bases, V lost 0 bases, and 7 bases had no gene match. CDR3 region: CASSVGNGGKETQYF. In DNA, the CDR3 is TGTGCCAGCAGCGTAGGGAACGGGGGGAAGGAGACCCAGTACTTC.

The CDR3 DNA reads as TGTGCCACCAGTGACCGTGACAGGGGTAACTATGGCTACACCTTC. Translation: CATSDRDRGNYGYTF. The chain recombines TRBV24-1 with TRBJ1-2; the match to TRBD1 covers 8 bases. V shed 4 bases and J 1 base; nucleotides not matched to a gene: 4. Germline V gene lookup returns CDR1 KGHDR and CDR2 SFDVKD. The CDR3 covers 15 residues.

This rearrangement joins TRBV6-2 or TRBV6-3 to TRBJ2-7; TRBD2 matches 10 bases. V lost 6 bases to trimming and J lost 0 bases; unmatched junction nucleotides: 5. The CDR3 spans 15 residues. CDR1 MNHEY and CDR2 SVGEGT come from the germline V gene. CDR3 sequence reads: CASRGTSANSYEQYF. As DNA, the CDR3 is TGTGCCAGCAGAGGGACTAGCGCAAACTCCTACGAGCAGTACTTC.

The V and J genes are TRBV5-5 and TRBJ1-2; TRBD1 agrees at 9 bases. Germline CDR1 reads SGHKS; CDR2 reads YYEKEE (reference sequence). V dropped 5 bases and J dropped 2; count of bases not matched to a gene: 7. The CDR3 has 15 amino acids. CDR3: CASSATGQGNYGYTF. The CDR3, as DNA: TGTGCCAGCAGTGCAACGGGACAGGGAAACTATGGCTACACCTTC.

The chain is built from TRBV29-1 and TRBJ1-1; unclear D gene. The CDR3 extends over 13 amino acids. Trimming left V 7 bases short and J 1 base short, with 13 bases between. Germline V lookup: CDR1 SQVTM, CDR2 ANQGSEA. The CDR3 region is CSARRGRNTEAFF. CDR3 sequence (DNA): TGCAGCGCCCGACGGGGTCGGAACACTGAAGCTTTCTTT.

The rearrangement links TRBV7-2 to TRBJ2-7; 7 nucleotides align to TRBD2. V was pared by 4 bases and J by 1 base, with 7 bases of the junction left unmatched. Germline loops: CDR1 SGHTA, CDR2 FQGNSA. This CDR3 has 15 amino acids. The CDR3 loop reads CASSSGTTISYEQYF. CDR3 nucleotide sequence: TGTGCCAGCAGCTCCGGGACTACGATTTCCTACGAGCAGTACTTC. Together with reference TRBV7-2 and TRBJ2-7, the CDR3 gives the full variable domain: GAGVSQSPSNKVTEKGKDVELRCDPISGHTALYWYRQSLGQGLEFLIYFQGNSAPDKSGLPSDRFSAERTGGSVSTLTIQRTQQEDSAVYLCASSSGTTISYEQYFGPGTRLTVT.

This clonotype has a handful of counts. This chain connects TRBV5-1 to TRBJ2-5; 8 bases map to TRBD1. Germline CDR1 and CDR2: SGHRS and YFSETQ. This CDR3 is built from 14 residues. Trimming at V came to 1 base and at J to 3 bases, leaving 2 bases not matched to a gene. The DNA of the CDR3 is TGCGCCAGCAGCTTGAAGGACAGGGAAGAGACCCAGTACTTC. Its translation is CASSLKDREETQYF.

The chain has TRBV12-3 or TRBV12-4 and TRBJ2-4; D may be TRBD1 (5 bases). The CDR3 contains 15 residues. With 3 bases removed from V and 0 bases from J, the gap between germline ends came to 9 bases. CDR3 in amino acids: CASSFRAIAKNIQYF. The CDR3 DNA reads TGTGCCAGCAGTTTCAGGGCAATAGCCAAAAACATTCAGTACTTC.

The J gene is TRBJ2-1, the V gene TRBV3-1, with D perhaps TRBD1 (5 bases). Trimming took off 1 base at V and 7 bases at J, with 14 bases between the two ends. The CDR3 runs to 15 residues. CDR1 is LGHDT, CDR2 YNNKEL, per germline (reference sequence). The CDR3 region has the DNA TGTGCCAGCAGCCAAGGCCAGGGATTAGGAAATGAGCAGTTCTTC. It is translated as CASSQGQGLGNEQFF.

This clonotype was found many times. The chain is built from TRBV4-2 and TRBJ1-5; D gene unclear. CDR1 and CDR2 from the germline V gene are LGHNA and YNFKEQ. The CDR3 is 13 residues long. With 1 base removed from V and 3 bases from J, the gap between germline ends came to 4 bases. For the CDR3, the DNA is TGTGCCAGCAGCCAAGCTGCCAATCAGCCCCAGCATTTT. Translating gives CASSQAANQPQHF.

This clonotype was observed a few times. V and J are TRBV20-1 and TRBJ2-1, with 15 nucleotides matching TRBD2. The CDR3 length is 16 residues. In germline, CDR1 is DFQATT, CDR2 SNEGSKA (reference sequence). V gave up 6 bases and J gave up 5 bases; unmatched junction bases: 8. The CDR3 sequence: CSARTSGGANDNEQFF. CDR3 in DNA: TGCAGTGCCCGGACTAGCGGGGGGGCGAACGACAATGAGCAGTTCTTC.

This chain uses TRBV12-3 or TRBV12-4 with TRBJ1-5, with 8 positions matching TRBD1. The CDR3 spans 14 residues. V lost 10 bases and J lost 2; bases outside the gene matches: 7. CDR3 bases: TGTGCCACCCCCGACAGGGGTGGCAATCAGCCCCAGCATTTT. Residues: CATPDRGGNQPQHF.